Presented here are 15 T cell receptor beta chains from one specimen sequenced in a study of CD8+ T cells in alopecia areata. After isolation, RNA underwent reverse transcription to generate cDNA as the sequencing template. Profiled with immunoSEQ multiplex PCR; TCRdb holds only in-frame clones, not every one. The sample records more than 95,000 clones, 47% being singletons. Material for sequencing was NKG2D-low CD8+ T cells sorted from blood. Receptors originate from a human donor with alopecia areata.

The V call is TRBV6-5, the J call TRBJ2-6, with 7 bases fitting TRBD1. V shed 0 bases, J shed 4 bases, and the junction held 0 bases outside the gene matches. Per germline, CDR1 MNHEY and CDR2 SVGAGI. This CDR3 region has 15 residues. CDR3: CASSYSTGGANVLTF. CDR3 DNA: TGTGCCAGCAGTTACTCGACAGGGGGGGCCAACGTCCTGACTTTC.

This clone was observed a handful of times. The V and J genes are TRBV29-1 and TRBJ2-3; 7 bases are shared with TRBD2. The CDR3 length is 11 residues. V shed 1 base and J 10 bases; nucleotides not matched to a gene: 2. Per the germline V gene, CDR1 is SQVTM and CDR2 is ANQGSEA. CDR3 in DNA: TGCAGCGTTGAAGGGGCGGGGGCGCAGTATTTT. Its protein is CSVEGAGAQYF.

In DNA form, the CDR3 reads TGTGCCAGCAGCTTGTACACCGGACAGGGCGGGGAGCTGTTTTTT. Translated, it gives CASSLYTGQGGELFF. The J gene is TRBJ2-2, the V gene TRBV7-9; TRBD1 matches 8 bases. V was clipped by 3 bases and J by 7 bases; unmatched bases: 7. This CDR3 is 15 amino acids long. Looked up from germline, CDR1 is SEHNR and CDR2 is FQNEAQ (reference sequence). Complete variable domain (other parts from reference TRBV7-9 and TRBJ2-2): DTGVSQNPRHKITKRGQNVTFRCDPISEHNRLYWYRQTLGQGPEFLTYFQNEAQLEKSRLLSDRFSAERPKGSFSTLEIQRTEQGDSAMYLCASSLYTGQGGELFFGEGSRLTVL.

The genes are TRBV29-1 and TRBJ1-1; D possibly corresponds to TRBD1 (5 bases). The germline V gene has CDR1 SQVTM and CDR2 ANQGSEA. Trimming pared 4 bases from V and 4 bases from J, leaving 13 bases between. The CDR3 totals 13 residues. In nucleotides, the CDR3 is TGCAGCGTTGTAAGATTGGGGCGCACTGAAGCTTTCTTT. It translates to CSVVRLGRTEAFF.

This clone showed up just once. V usage is TRBV9 and J usage is TRBJ2-3; D gene ambiguous. V was shortened by 0 bases and J by 2 bases, with 10 bases between the two germline ends. Germline values: CDR1 SGDLS, CDR2 YYNGEE. The CDR3 is 15 residues long. Here the CDR3 reads CASSVAGVVTDTQYF. CDR3 bases: TGTGCCAGCAGCGTAGCGGGCGTTGTCACAGATACGCAGTATTTT.

The genes are TRBV30 and TRBJ1-1; D unclear. CDR1 and CDR2 from the germline V gene are GTSNPN and SVGIG (reference sequence). V lost 5 bases and J 2 bases, leaving 12 bases between the germline ends. The CDR3 loop spans 13 amino acids. The CDR3 DNA sequence: TGTGCCTGGGTTCCCCAGGAAAACACTGAAGCTTTCTTT. This gives the protein CAWVPQENTEAFF.

The rearrangement uses TRBV28 and TRBJ2-7; 9 bases agree with TRBD1. The CDR3 is 14 amino acids. V trimming: 2 bases; J trimming: 2 bases; junction bases outside the gene matches: 1. Germline V gives CDR1 MDHEN, CDR2 SYDVKM. The CDR3 is CASSLGTGPYEQYF. The CDR3, as DNA: TGTGCCAGCAGTTTAGGGACAGGGCCCTACGAGCAGTACTTC.

A single count supports this clone. The chain couples TRBV5-1 to TRBJ2-5; perhaps TRBD2 as D (7 bases). In germline, CDR1 is SGHRS, CDR2 YFSETQ. CDR3 length: 12 amino acids. Trimming took 3 bases from V and 5 from J, leaving 8 bases between them. The CDR3 bases are TGCGCCAGCAGCTCGGGGGGCGAGACCCAGTACTTC. Amino acids: CASSSGGETQYF.

This sequence joins TRBV4-1 and TRBJ2-7, with D possibly matching TRBD2 (6 bases). The germline V gene encodes CDR1 MGHRA and CDR2 YSYEKL. Trimming removed 0 bases from V and 2 bases from J, with 17 bases in between. The CDR3 totals 17 residues. The CDR3 DNA reads TGCGCCAGCAGCCAAGAGGGTGGGGCTAGCGCAACCTACGAGCAGTACTTC. This translates into CASSQEGGASATYEQYF.

The CDR3 here is CASSLGVGELFF. The CDR3 DNA sequence: TGTGCCAGCAGCTTAGGGGTCGGGGAGCTGTTTTTT. The rearrangement links TRBV13 to TRBJ2-2; D gene unclear. Germline V lookup: CDR1 PRHDT, CDR2 FYEKMQ (reference sequence). This CDR3 spans 12 amino acids. The V and J ends lost 0 bases and 7 bases respectively, with 3 bases between them.

The chain carries TRBV13 and TRBJ2-5; D perhaps matches TRBD1 (5 bases). The CDR3 loop spans 15 amino acids. CDR1 and CDR2 (germline): PRHDT, FYEKMQ (reference sequence). Trimming cost V 6 bases and J 4 bases, with 18 bases left between them. The CDR3 loop reads CASREGRGARETQYF. CDR3 in DNA: TGTGCCAGCAGGGAAGGCCGTGGGGCTAGAGAGACCCAGTACTTC.

This chain joins TRBV30 and TRBJ2-7; 9 positions match TRBD1. This CDR3 has 12 amino acids. Germline V gene data show CDR1 as GTSNPN and CDR2 as SVGIG (reference sequence). With V trimmed by 5 bases and J by 3 bases, 2 bases remained unmatched. Here the CDR3 DNA reads TGTGCCTGGGGGACAGGGTTCTACGAGCAGTACTTC. It codes for CAWGTGFYEQYF. Complete variable domain (other parts from reference TRBV30 and TRBJ2-7): SQTIHQWPATLVQPVGSPLSLECTVEGTSNPNLYWYRQAAGRGLQLLFYSVGIGQISSEVPQNLSASRPQDRQFILSSKKLLLSDSGFYLCAWGTGFYEQYFGPGTRLTVT.

The chain has TRBV2 and TRBJ2-7; 8 bases fit TRBD1. Germline lookup yields CDR1 SNHLY and CDR2 FYNNEI. CDR3 size: 13 residues. Trimming removed 10 bases from V and 1 base from J; junction bases left unmatched: 6. CDR3: CANLDRESYEQYF. Here the CDR3 DNA reads TGTGCCAACCTGGACAGGGAATCCTACGAGCAGTACTTC.

This clone has more than one count but fewer than ten. The rearrangement uses TRBV29-1 and TRBJ2-3; either TRBD1 or TRBD2 may supply D (5 bases each). CDR3 length equals 14 residues. CDR1 and CDR2 (germline): SQVTM, ANQGSEA. The V end lost 4 bases, the J end lost 4 bases, and 15 bases lay between the germline ends. The CDR3 loop is CSVVLEGHPDTQYF. The CDR3 region has the DNA TGCAGCGTTGTGCTTGAGGGGCACCCAGATACGCAGTATTTT.

The chain couples TRBV7-6 to TRBJ2-3; no firm D call. The CDR3 sequence is 14 residues long. Between the trimmed V and J ends, which lost 5 bases and 2 bases, there was a span of 11 bases. CDR1 SGHVS and CDR2 FNYEAQ come from the germline V gene. The CDR3 nucleotides read TGTGCCAGCAGCCAAGACACCAACACAGATACGCAGTATTTT. Translated: CASSQDTNTDTQYF.